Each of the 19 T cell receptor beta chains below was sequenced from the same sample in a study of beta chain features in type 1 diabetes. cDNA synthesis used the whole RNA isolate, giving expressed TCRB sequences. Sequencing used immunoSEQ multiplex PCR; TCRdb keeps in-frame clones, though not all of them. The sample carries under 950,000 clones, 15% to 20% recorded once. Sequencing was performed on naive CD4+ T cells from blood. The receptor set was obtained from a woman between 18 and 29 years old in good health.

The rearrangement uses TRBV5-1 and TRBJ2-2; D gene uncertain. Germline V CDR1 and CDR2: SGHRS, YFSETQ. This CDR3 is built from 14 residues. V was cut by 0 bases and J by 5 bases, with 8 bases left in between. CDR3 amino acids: CASSLEHWTGELFF. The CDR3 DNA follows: TGCGCCAGCAGCTTGGAACATTGGACCGGGGAGCTGTTTTTT.

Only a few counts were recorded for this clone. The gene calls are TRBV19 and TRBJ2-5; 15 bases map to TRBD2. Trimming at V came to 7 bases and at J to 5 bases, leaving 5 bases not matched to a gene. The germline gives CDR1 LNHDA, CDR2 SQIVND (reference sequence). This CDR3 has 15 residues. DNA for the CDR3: TGTGCCAGTACTCCCGGGACTAGCGGGAGGGAGACCCAGTACTTC. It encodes CASTPGTSGRETQYF.

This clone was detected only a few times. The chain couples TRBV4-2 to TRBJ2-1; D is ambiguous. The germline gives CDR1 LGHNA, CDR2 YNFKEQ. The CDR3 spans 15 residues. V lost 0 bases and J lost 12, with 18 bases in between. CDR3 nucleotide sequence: TGTGCCAGCAGCCAAGAGCCATCTTATGCTTTAGGGCAGTTCTTC. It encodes CASSQEPSYALGQFF.

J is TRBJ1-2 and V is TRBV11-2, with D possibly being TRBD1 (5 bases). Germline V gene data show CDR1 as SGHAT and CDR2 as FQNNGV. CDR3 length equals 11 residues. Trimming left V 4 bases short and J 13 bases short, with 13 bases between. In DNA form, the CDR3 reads TGTGCCAGCAGCTGGGACTTGACAGCCACCTTC. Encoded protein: CASSWDLTATF.

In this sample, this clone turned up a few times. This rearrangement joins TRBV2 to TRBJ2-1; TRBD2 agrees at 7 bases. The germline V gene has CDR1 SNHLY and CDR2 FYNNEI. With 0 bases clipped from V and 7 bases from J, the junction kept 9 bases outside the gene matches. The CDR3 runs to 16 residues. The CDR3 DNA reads TGTGCCAGCAGTGAAGCGCTTAGCGGGTTCAGAAATGAGCAGTTCTTC. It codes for CASSEALSGFRNEQFF.

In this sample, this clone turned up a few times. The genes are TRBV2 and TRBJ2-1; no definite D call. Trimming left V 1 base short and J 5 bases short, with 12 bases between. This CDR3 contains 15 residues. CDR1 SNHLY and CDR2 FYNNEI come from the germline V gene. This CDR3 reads CASSEGKIDHNEQFF. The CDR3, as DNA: TGTGCCAGCAGTGAAGGCAAAATCGACCACAATGAGCAGTTCTTC.

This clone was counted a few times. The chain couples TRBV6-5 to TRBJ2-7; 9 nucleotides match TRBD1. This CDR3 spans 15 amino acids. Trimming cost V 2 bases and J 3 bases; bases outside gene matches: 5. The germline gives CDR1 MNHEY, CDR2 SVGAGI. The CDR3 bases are TGTGCCAGCAGTTACGGGGACAGGGCATTCTACGAGCAGTACTTC. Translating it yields CASSYGDRAFYEQYF.

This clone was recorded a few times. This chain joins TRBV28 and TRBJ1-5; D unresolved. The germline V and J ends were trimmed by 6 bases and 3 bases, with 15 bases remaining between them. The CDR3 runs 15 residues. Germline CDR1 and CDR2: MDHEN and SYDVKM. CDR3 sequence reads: CASSGARTYNQPQHF. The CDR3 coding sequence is TGTGCCAGCAGCGGAGCTCGGACCTACAATCAGCCCCAGCATTTT. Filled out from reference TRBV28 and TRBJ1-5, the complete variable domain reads DVKVTQSSRYLVKRTGEKVFLECVQDMDHENMFWYRQDPGLGLRLIYFSYDVKMKEKGDIPEGYSVSREKKERFSLILESASTNQTSMYLCASSGARTYNQPQHFGDGTRLSIL.

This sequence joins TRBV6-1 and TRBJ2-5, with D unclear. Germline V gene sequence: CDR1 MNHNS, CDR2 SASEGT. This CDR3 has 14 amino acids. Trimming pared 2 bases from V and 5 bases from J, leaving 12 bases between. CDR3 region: CASSERRARETQYF. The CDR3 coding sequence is TGTGCCAGCAGTGAACGACGGGCTCGGGAGACCCAGTACTTC.

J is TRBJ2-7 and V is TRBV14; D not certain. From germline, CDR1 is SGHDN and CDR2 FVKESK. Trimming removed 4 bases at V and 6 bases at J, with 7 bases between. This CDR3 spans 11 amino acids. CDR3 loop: CASSRGSEQYF. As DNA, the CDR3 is TGTGCCAGCAGCCGAGGAAGCGAGCAGTACTTC.

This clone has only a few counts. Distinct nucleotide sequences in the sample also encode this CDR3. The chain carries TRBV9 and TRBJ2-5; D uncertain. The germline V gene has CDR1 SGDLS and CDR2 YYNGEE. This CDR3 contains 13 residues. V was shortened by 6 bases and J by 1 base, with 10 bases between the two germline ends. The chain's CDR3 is CASNPSPQETQYF. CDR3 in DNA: TGTGCCAGCAACCCTTCCCCCCAAGAGACCCAGTACTTC. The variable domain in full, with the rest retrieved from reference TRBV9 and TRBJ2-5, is DSGVTQTPKHLITATGQRVTLRCSPRSGDLSVYWYQQSLDQGLQFLIQYYNGEERAKGNILERFSAQQFPDLHSELNLSSLELGDSALYFCASNPSPQETQYFGPGTRLLVL.

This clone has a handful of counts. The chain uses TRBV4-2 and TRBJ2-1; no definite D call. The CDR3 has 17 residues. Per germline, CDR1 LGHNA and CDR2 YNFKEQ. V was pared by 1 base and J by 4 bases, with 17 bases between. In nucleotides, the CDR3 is TGTGCCAGCAGCCAAGCTCGGGTAGAACTGACTTACAATGAGCAGTTCTTC. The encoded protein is CASSQARVELTYNEQFF.

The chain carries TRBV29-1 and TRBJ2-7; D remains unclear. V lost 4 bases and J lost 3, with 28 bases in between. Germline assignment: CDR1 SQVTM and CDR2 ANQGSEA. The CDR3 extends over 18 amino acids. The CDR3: CSVAWATTIKASLYEQYF. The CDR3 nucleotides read TGCAGCGTTGCTTGGGCTACCACGATTAAGGCCTCTCTCTACGAGCAGTACTTC.

CDR3 region: CASSEDSSYNEQFF. In DNA, the CDR3 is TGTGCCAGCAGTGAAGATAGCTCCTACAATGAGCAGTTCTTC. The chain links TRBV2 to TRBJ2-1; D is uncertain. The CDR3 sequence is 14 residues long. V lost 1 base and J 0 bases, leaving 4 bases between the germline ends. Looked up from germline, CDR1 is SNHLY and CDR2 is FYNNEI.

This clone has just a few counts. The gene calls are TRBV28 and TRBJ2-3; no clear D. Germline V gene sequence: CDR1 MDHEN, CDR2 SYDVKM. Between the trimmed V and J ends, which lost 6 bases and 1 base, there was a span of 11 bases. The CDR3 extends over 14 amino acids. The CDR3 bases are TGTGCCAGCAGACGTCGTCAGCGCACAGATACGCAGTATTTT. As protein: CASRRRQRTDTQYF.

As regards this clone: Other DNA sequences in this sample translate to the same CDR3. The CDR3 is CASSPPSYNEQFF. In DNA form, the CDR3 reads TGTGCCAGCTCACCACCCAGCTACAATGAGCAGTTCTTC. The chain couples TRBV18 to TRBJ2-1; D is uncertain. The CDR3 is made up of 13 amino acids. The V gene lost 0 bases and the J gene lost 3 bases, with 3 bases spanning the gap. CDR1 is KGHSH, CDR2 LQKENI, per germline.

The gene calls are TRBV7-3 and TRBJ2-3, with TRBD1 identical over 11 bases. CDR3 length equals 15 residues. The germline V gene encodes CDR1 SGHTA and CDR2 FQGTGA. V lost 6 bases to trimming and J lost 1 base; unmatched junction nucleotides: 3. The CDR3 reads CASRRTGGGTDTQYF. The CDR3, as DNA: TGTGCCAGCAGAAGGACAGGGGGCGGCACAGATACGCAGTATTTT.

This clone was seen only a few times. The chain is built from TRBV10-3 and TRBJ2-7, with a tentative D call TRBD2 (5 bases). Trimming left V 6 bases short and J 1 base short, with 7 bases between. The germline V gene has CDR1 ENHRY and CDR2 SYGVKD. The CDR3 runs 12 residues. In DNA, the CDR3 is TGTGCCATCAGGGGGAGTTCCTACGAGCAGTACTTC. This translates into CAIRGSSYEQYF.

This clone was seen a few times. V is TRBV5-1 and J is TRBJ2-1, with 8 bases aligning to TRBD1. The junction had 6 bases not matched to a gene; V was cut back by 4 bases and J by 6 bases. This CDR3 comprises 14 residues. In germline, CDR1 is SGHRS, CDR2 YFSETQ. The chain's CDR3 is CASSLRTGSNEQFF. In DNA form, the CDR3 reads TGCGCCAGCAGCCTCCGGACAGGGTCCAATGAGCAGTTCTTC.